This T cell receptor (beta chain) was captured by sequencing in a study of blood T cell repertoires in COVID-19. For the study at large: Researchers got acute and convalescent COVID-19 samples from the United States, Italy and Spain. PBMCs, B-cell-depleted T cells, or T cells provided the cDNA or gDNA that made up the material.

Original analysis: The assay estimated nucleated cells by amplifying reference gene primers. TCRdb keeps only in-frame clones here, not all; method: immunoSEQ multiplex PCR. V and J calls and clone size come straight from that table; D and trimming were deduced from the DNA. The data hold about 250,000 clones, with around 88% observed a single time. This CDR3 spans 16 amino acids. The germline V gene encodes CDR1 SGHVS and CDR2 FNYEAQ. The V and J ends lost 4 bases and 4 bases respectively, with 16 bases between them. The chain joins TRBV7-6 to TRBJ2-2; possibly TRBD1 for D (5 bases). The receptor comes from a man older than 75 with acute or convalescent COVID-19. The specimen was peripheral blood. The CDR3 loop is CASSSQGPGITGELFF. In nucleotides, the CDR3 is TGTGCCAGCAGCTCCCAGGGCCCTGGGATCACCGGGGAGCTGTTTTTT.